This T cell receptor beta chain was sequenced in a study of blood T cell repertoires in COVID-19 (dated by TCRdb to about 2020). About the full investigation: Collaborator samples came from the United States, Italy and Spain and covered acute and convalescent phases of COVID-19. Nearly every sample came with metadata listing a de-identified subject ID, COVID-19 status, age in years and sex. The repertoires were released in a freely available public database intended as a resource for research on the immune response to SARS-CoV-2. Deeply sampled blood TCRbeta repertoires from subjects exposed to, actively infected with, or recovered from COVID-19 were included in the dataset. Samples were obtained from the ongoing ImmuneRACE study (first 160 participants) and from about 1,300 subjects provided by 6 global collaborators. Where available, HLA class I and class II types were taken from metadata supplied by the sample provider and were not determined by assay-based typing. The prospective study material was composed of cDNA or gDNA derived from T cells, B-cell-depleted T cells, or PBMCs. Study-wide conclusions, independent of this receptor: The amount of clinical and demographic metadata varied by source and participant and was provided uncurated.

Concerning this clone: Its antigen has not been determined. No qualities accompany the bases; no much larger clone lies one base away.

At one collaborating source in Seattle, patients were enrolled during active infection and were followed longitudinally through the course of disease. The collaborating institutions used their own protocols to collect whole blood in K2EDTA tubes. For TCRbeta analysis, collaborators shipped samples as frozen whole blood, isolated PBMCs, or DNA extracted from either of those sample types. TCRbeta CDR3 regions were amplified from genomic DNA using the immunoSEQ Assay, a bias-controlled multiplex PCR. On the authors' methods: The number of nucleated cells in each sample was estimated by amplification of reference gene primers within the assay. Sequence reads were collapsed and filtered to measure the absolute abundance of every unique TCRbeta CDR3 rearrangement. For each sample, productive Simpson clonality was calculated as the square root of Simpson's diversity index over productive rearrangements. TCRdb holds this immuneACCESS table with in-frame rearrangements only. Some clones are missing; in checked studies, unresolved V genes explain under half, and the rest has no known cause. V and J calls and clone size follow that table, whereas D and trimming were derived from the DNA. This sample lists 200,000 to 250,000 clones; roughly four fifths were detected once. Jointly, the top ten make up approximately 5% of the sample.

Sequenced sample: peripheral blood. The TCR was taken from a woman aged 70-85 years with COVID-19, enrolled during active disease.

The DNA sequence reads TGTGCCAGCTCACCAATTATGGGAGATGGCTACACCTTC. Its amino acids are CASSPIMGDGYTF. Recombination linked TRBV18 to TRBJ1-2, with the D gene not confidently named. The germline V gene yields KGHSH for CDR1 and LQKENI for CDR2. V is cut by 2 bases and J by 6 bases, and the space between the germline ends is 10 bases. Including the terminal cysteine and phenylalanine, the CDR3 comprises 13 residues. Only the CDR3 part of the read is kept: 39 bases, read in frame from the first base.